This T cell receptor (beta chain) came from a study of OX40 agonist ivuxolimab in advanced cancers. The overall study: Males comprised 82.7% of the group, whose mean age was 60 years (range roughly 20 to 85). Three patients had partial responses: one hepatocellular carcinoma, two cutaneous melanoma. Findings of the study overall: Researchers report that CD8+ T cells had, on average, more expanded clones than CD4+. Partial responders dosed at 0.1-3.0 mg/kg displayed clonal expansion ranking among the lowest.

This clone was counted a single time. Its antigen remains unidentified. Data came from immunoSEQ multiplex PCR; TCRdb stores just in-frame clones and leaves some out. The table has about 90,000 clones, about 90% seen once. The CDR3 is 16 residues long. Unmatched junction bases numbered 8, after V lost 0 bases and J lost 5 bases. Germline V CDR1 and CDR2: KGHSH, LQKENI. The genes are TRBV18 and TRBJ1-1; 8 bases map to TRBD1. The source material was CD4+ or CD8+ T cells sorted from blood, sampled in a trial of the OX40 agonist ivuxolimab. This clonotype was sampled from an adult with an advanced solid tumor such as melanoma, head and neck, liver or kidney cancer. The CDR3 DNA follows: TGTGCCAGCTCACCACCTTCCCCAGGGGGCGATACTGAAGCTTTCTTT. Translation gives CASSPPSPGGDTEAFF.